Below, 18 T cell receptor beta chains from the same sample are listed, as sequenced in a study of CD8 T cells in Susac syndrome. It was with random hexamers that about 0.45 to 1 ug RNA was reverse transcribed. TCRdb ran MiXCR on the immunoSEQ multiplex PCR reads and lists one entry per CDR3 protein. The sample holds about 140,000 distinct CDR3 sequences, roughly 95% seen once. Specimen: CD4+ T cells from PBMCs. Receptors were obtained from a human donor with Susac syndrome.

The rearrangement links TRBV4-1 to TRBJ2-3, with 12 positions matching TRBD1. The length of the CDR3 is 15 residues. Germline V gene sequence: CDR1 MGHRA, CDR2 YSYEKL. The V and J ends lost 6 bases and 6 bases, in that order; junction bases with no gene match: 7. CDR3 residues: CASRRPGQGADTQYF. The CDR3 DNA follows: TGCGCCAGCAGGAGGCCGGGACAGGGGGCCGATACGCAGTATTTT.

The rearrangement joins TRBV29-1 to TRBJ2-3, with TRBD2 as a possible D gene (5 bases). This CDR3 has 11 residues. V gave up 5 bases and J gave up 5 bases, with 8 bases separating them. Germline values: CDR1 SQVTM, CDR2 ANQGSEA. In DNA form, the CDR3 reads TGCAGCGTTCGGACTTTAGATACGCAGTATTTT. Translated: CSVRTLDTQYF.

The chain is built from TRBV5-1 and TRBJ2-1, with D unresolved. This CDR3 is built from 14 residues. In germline, CDR1 is SGHRS, CDR2 YFSETQ. V gave up 0 bases and J gave up 0 bases, with 4 bases separating them. The DNA of the CDR3 is TGCGCCAGCAGCTTGGGGAGCTCCTACAATGAGCAGTTCTTC. Translation: CASSLGSSYNEQFF.

The gene calls are TRBV20-1 and TRBJ1-2, with a possible D match to TRBD1 (6 bases). There are 14 residues in the CDR3. Per the germline V gene, CDR1 is DFQATT and CDR2 is SNEGSKA (reference sequence). V was clipped by 0 bases and J by 4 bases, with 12 bases between them. The CDR3 loop is CSARDSTGLYGYTF. For the CDR3, the DNA is TGCAGTGCTAGAGATTCGACAGGCCTCTATGGCTACACCTTC.

V gene TRBV29-1 combines with J gene TRBJ2-5; 7 bases align to TRBD1. The CDR3 is 12 residues long. The germline CDR1 and CDR2 sequences are SQVTM and ANQGSEA. The V and J ends lost 8 bases and 5 bases, in that order; junction bases with no gene match: 8. CDR3 sequence reads: CSSSRGRETQYF. Written as DNA, the CDR3 is TGCAGCTCCAGTAGGGGGCGGGAGACCCAGTACTTC.

The genes are TRBV28 and TRBJ2-1; TRBD2 agrees at 7 bases. Germline values: CDR1 MDHEN, CDR2 SYDVKM. CDR3 size: 16 residues. J was trimmed by 4 bases and V by 5 bases; bases with no gene match: 11. CDR3 sequence reads: CASSALEGGRYNEQFF. The CDR3 region has the DNA TGTGCCAGCAGTGCCCTTGAGGGCGGGAGATACAATGAGCAGTTCTTC.

This chain joins TRBV9 and TRBJ2-1, with 7 positions matching TRBD2. The germline CDR1 and CDR2 sequences are SGDLS and YYNGEE. V shed 2 bases, J shed 4 bases, and the junction held 6 bases outside the gene matches. The length of the CDR3 is 15 residues. This CDR3 is CASSVFSSGYNEQFF. The CDR3 DNA follows: TGTGCCAGCAGCGTGTTCTCTAGCGGATACAATGAGCAGTTCTTC.

The CDR3 spells CASSLPAFYSNQPQHF. The CDR3 DNA reads as TGTGCCAGCAGTTTACCAGCTTTCTATAGCAATCAGCCCCAGCATTTT. The rearrangement uses TRBV28 and TRBJ1-5; D unresolved. Trimming pared 2 bases from V and 0 bases from J, leaving 11 bases between. CDR3 size: 16 residues. From germline, CDR1 is MDHEN and CDR2 SYDVKM.

The chain combines TRBV5-8 with TRBJ2-1; TRBD2 matches 10 bases. Looked up from germline, CDR1 is SGHTS and CDR2 is YDEGEE. The CDR3 covers 16 residues. V dropped 1 base and J dropped 10; count of bases not matched to a gene: 11. The chain's CDR3 is CASSLSLAGAWGEQFF. For the CDR3, the DNA is TGTGCCAGCAGCTTGTCGCTAGCGGGGGCATGGGGGGAGCAGTTCTTC. The entire variable domain, with the rest obtained from reference TRBV5-8 and TRBJ2-1, is as follows: EAGVTQSPTHLIKTRGQQATLRCSPISGHTSVYWYQQALGLGLQFLLWYDEGEERNRGNFPPRFSGRQFPNYSSELNVNALELEDSALYLCASSLSLAGAWGEQFFGPGTRLTVL.

The rearrangement joins TRBV11-2 to TRBJ2-7; 12 bases line up with TRBD2. CDR3 length equals 15 residues. Germline loops: CDR1 SGHAT, CDR2 FQNNGV. Trimming cost V 5 bases and J 3 bases; bases outside gene matches: 5. The CDR3 sequence is CASSPTSGRLYEQYF. The DNA of the CDR3 is TGTGCCAGCAGCCCAACTAGCGGGAGGCTCTACGAGCAGTACTTC.

The CDR3 DNA reads TGTGCCAGCAGTTACGACAGGGTAAGAAACGAGCAGTACTTC. It codes for CASSYDRVRNEQYF. The chain carries TRBV6-6 and TRBJ2-7, with 7 bases aligning to TRBD1. Looked up from germline, CDR1 is MNHNY and CDR2 is SVGAGI (reference sequence). The CDR3 totals 14 residues. With V trimmed by 2 bases and J by 5 bases, 6 bases remained unmatched.

This rearrangement joins TRBV3-1 to TRBJ2-1, with a tentative D call TRBD2 (5 bases). The CDR3 totals 16 residues. Germline V lookup: CDR1 LGHDT, CDR2 YNNKEL (reference sequence). Trimming left V 0 bases short and J 4 bases short, with 13 bases between. CDR3 DNA: TGTGCCAGCAGCCAAGATGACGGGGAGTGGTACAATGAGCAGTTCTTC. This gives the protein CASSQDDGEWYNEQFF.

The chain is built from TRBV11-2 and TRBJ1-3; D unclear. The CDR3 sequence is 16 residues long. V lost 5 bases, J lost 0 bases, and 14 bases lay in between. The V gene's germline CDR1 is SGHAT and CDR2 FQNNGV. The CDR3 loop reads CASSPQTIISGNTIYF. CDR3 nucleotide sequence: TGTGCCAGCAGCCCACAGACAATAATCTCTGGAAACACCATATATTTT.

The chain employs TRBV12-3 or TRBV12-4 and TRBJ2-7; weak D call: TRBD2 (5 bases). The CDR3 loop spans 12 amino acids. V was shortened by 6 bases and J by 6 bases, with 12 bases between the two germline ends. CDR3 sequence reads: CASSRGASEQYF. CDR3 sequence (DNA): TGTGCCAGCAGCCGGGGAGCTAGCGAGCAGTACTTC.

This clonotype was seen just once. The V and J genes are TRBV6-6 and TRBJ2-7; a possible D gene is TRBD2 (6 bases). V lost 7 bases and J lost 3, with 10 bases in between. CDR3 size: 12 residues. Germline V gene data show CDR1 as MNHNY and CDR2 as SVGAGI (reference sequence). The CDR3 spells CASTQEGYEQYF. For the CDR3, the DNA is TGTGCCAGCACCCAGGAGGGCTACGAGCAGTACTTC.

The V and J genes are TRBV20-1 and TRBJ2-2; D is perhaps TRBD1 (6 bases). The CDR3 consists of 12 residues. The germline gives CDR1 DFQATT, CDR2 SNEGSKA (reference sequence). Here the CDR3 DNA reads TGCGGCAACAGGGACCGCACCGGGGAGCTGTTTTTT. Residues: CGNRDRTGELFF.

This clonotype was counted a single time. This chain connects TRBV19 to TRBJ1-5; 9 bases fit TRBD1. This CDR3 region has 16 residues. V lost 11 bases, J lost 2 bases, and 13 bases stayed unmatched. CDR1 LNHDA and CDR2 SQIVND come from the germline V gene (reference sequence). The CDR3 DNA reads TGTGCCCTAGGCGGGACAGGGAAGGGCGGCAATCAGCCCCAGCATTTT. Its protein product is CALGGTGKGGNQPQHF.

The V call is TRBV4-2, the J call TRBJ2-7; tentative D call: TRBD1 (5 bases). Trimming removed 1 base at V and 3 bases at J, with 13 bases between. The CDR3 is 15 amino acids. Germline V gene sequence: CDR1 LGHNA, CDR2 YNFKEQ. For the CDR3, the DNA is TGTGCCAGCAGCCAAGGAGGACAATCCCTCTACGAGCAGTACTTC. Translation gives CASSQGGQSLYEQYF.